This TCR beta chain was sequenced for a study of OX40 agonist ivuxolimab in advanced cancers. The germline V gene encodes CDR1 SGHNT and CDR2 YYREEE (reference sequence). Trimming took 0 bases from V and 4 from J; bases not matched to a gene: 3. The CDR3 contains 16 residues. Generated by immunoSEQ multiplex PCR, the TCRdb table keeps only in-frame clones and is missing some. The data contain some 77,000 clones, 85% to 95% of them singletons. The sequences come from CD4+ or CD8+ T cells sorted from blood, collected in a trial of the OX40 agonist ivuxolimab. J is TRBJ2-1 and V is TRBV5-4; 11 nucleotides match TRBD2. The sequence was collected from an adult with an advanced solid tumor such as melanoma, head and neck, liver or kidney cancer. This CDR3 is CASSLAGTSGYNEQFF. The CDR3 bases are TGTGCCAGCAGCTTGGCCGGGACTAGCGGATACAATGAGCAGTTCTTC.